This passage covers 24 T cell receptor beta chains from one sample sequenced in a study of T cells in Graves' hyperthyroidism and ophthalmopathy. Template material for amplifying TCR beta CDR3 regions consisted of RNA transcripts. An initial round of RT-PCR targeting the TCR CDR3 relied on the HTBI primer set. Each CDR3 protein is one row after TCRdb ran MiXCR on the multiplex PCR reads. In the table there are hundreds of thousands of distinct CDR3 sequences, 14% of which are singletons. Sample: blood. Receptors originate from a woman in her 50s with Graves' ophthalmopathy.

This clonotype has a count of ten or more. V usage is TRBV6-6 and J usage is TRBJ2-5; D is ambiguous. CDR3 length: 11 amino acids. The V gene lost 1 base and the J gene lost 5 bases, with 2 bases spanning the gap. Germline V gene lookup returns CDR1 MNHNY and CDR2 SVGAGI (reference sequence). Here the CDR3 reads CASSYLETQYF. CDR3 nucleotide sequence: TGTGCCAGCAGTTACTTGGAGACCCAGTACTTC.

This clonotype was recorded at least ten times. In DNA, the CDR3 is TGTGCCAGCAGCAACCGAAAGTGGACTAGCGGGAGGAGGGAGAAGTTCTTC. It specifies CASSNRKWTSGRREKFF. This chain connects TRBV7-2 to TRBJ2-1; 14 bases align to TRBD2. Germline-derived CDR1 and CDR2 are SGHTA and FQGNSA. J was trimmed by 14 bases and V by 5 bases; bases with no gene match: 17. The CDR3 loop spans 17 amino acids.

The chain carries TRBV15 and TRBJ2-7; 11 nucleotides line up with TRBD2. CDR1 is LNHNV and CDR2 is YYDKDF in the germline V gene (reference sequence). Unmatched junction bases numbered 9, after V lost 4 bases and J lost 4 bases. CDR3 length: 16 residues. This CDR3 is CATSTTTSGRMYEQYF. In DNA, the CDR3 is TGTGCCACCAGCACCACTACTAGCGGGAGAATGTACGAGCAGTACTTC.

The chain links TRBV4-1 to TRBJ2-1, with TRBD2 matching over 9 bases. The CDR3 is 16 residues long. The germline V gene encodes CDR1 MGHRA and CDR2 YSYEKL. The ends lost 0 bases at V and 5 bases at J; junction bases unmatched: 5. The CDR3 is CASSQEAGGPDNEQFF. The CDR3 region has the DNA TGCGCCAGCAGCCAAGAAGCGGGAGGTCCCGACAATGAGCAGTTCTTC.

The CDR3 loop is CASSQQGMDYGYTF. The CDR3 nucleotides are TGTGCCAGCAGCCAACAGGGGATGGACTATGGCTACACCTTC. The gene calls are TRBV3-2 and TRBJ1-2; TRBD1 reflects the table's D call only, with no check against the DNA. TRBV3-2 is a recognized pseudogene. This CDR3 has 14 amino acids.

The chain combines TRBV9 with TRBJ1-2; D gene uncertain. CDR1 and CDR2 from the germline V gene are SGDLS and YYNGEE. Trimming left V 0 bases short and J 4 bases short, with 13 bases between. This CDR3 region has 15 residues. CDR3 nucleotide sequence: TGTGCCAGCAGCGTAGCTCCAGTATCTAGCTATGGCTACACCTTC. Its translation is CASSVAPVSSYGYTF.

This clonotype has just a few counts. The chain is built from TRBV5-1 and TRBJ1-2; D uncertain. CDR1 is SGHRS and CDR2 is YFSETQ in the germline V gene. Between the trimmed V and J ends, which lost 0 bases and 6 bases, there was a span of 9 bases. The CDR3 runs 13 residues. The CDR3 sequence: CASSLDILDGYTF. The CDR3 DNA sequence: TGCGCCAGCAGCTTGGACATTCTAGATGGCTACACCTTC.

This clonotype has ten or more counts. The chain is built from TRBV11-2 and TRBJ2-1, with 10 bases fitting TRBD2. The V gene's germline CDR1 is SGHAT and CDR2 FQNNGV. The V segment lost 5 bases and the J segment 2 bases; nucleotides outside the gene matches: 12. The CDR3 length is 18 residues. CDR3 sequence: CASSLAGAGRGTYNEQFF. In nucleotides, the CDR3 is TGTGCCAGCAGCCTAGCGGGAGCTGGTCGGGGCACCTACAATGAGCAGTTCTTC.

Notes on this clonotype: This may arise from a read error, as a much more abundant clone is one base away. This chain connects TRBV20-1 to TRBJ1-4; weak D call: TRBD1 (6 bases). Per the germline V gene, CDR1 is DFQATT and CDR2 is SNEGSKA (reference sequence). CDR3 length: 13 amino acids. The DNA of the CDR3 is TGCAGTACTAGAAGGGGGGCCGGCGAAAAACTGTTTTTT. Encoded protein: CSTRRGAGEKLFF.

This clonotype was counted ten times or more. V gene TRBV5-1 combines with J gene TRBJ1-1; 11 nucleotides align to TRBD1. This CDR3 has 17 residues. V lost 0 bases to trimming and J lost 1 base; unmatched junction nucleotides: 5. CDR1 is SGHRS and CDR2 is YFSETQ in the germline V gene. The CDR3 DNA sequence: TGCGCCAGCAGCTTGGGGACAGGGGGCATAGGGAACACTGAAGCTTTCTTT. It codes for CASSLGTGGIGNTEAFF. Filled out from reference TRBV5-1 and TRBJ1-1, the complete variable domain reads KAGVTQTPRYLIKTRGQQVTLSCSPISGHRSVSWYQQTPGQGLQFLFEYFSETQRNKGNFPGRFSGRQFSNSRSEMNVSTLELGDSALYLCASSLGTGGIGNTEAFFGQGTRLTVV.

Many counts were recorded for this clonotype. This chain connects TRBV11-2 to TRBJ2-7, with TRBD1 matching over 7 bases. Germline CDR1 SGHAT, CDR2 FQNNGV. This CDR3 spans 17 amino acids. J lost 0 bases, V lost 4 bases, and 12 bases had no gene match. CDR3 sequence reads: CASSSAPRQGYSYEQYF. The CDR3 region has the DNA TGTGCCAGCAGCTCAGCCCCCCGACAGGGCTACTCCTACGAGCAGTACTTC. Looking up the rest from reference TRBV11-2 and TRBJ2-7 gives the full variable domain: EAGVAQSPRYKIIEKRQSVAFWCNPISGHATLYWYQQILGQGPKLLIQFQNNGVVDDSQLPKDRFSAERLKGVDSTLKIQPAKLEDSAVYLCASSSAPRQGYSYEQYFGPGTRLTVT.

In regard to this clonotype: A read error may account for a junction end that differs from germline. This rearrangement joins TRBV6-1 to TRBJ2-1; TRBD2 aligns across 11 bases. Germline CDR1 reads MNHNS; CDR2 reads SASEGT. The CDR3 consists of 15 residues. The CDR3 bases are TGTGCCAGCAGTGTTCTAGCGGGGGGCTACAATGAGCAGATCTTC. It codes for CASSVLAGGYNEQIF.

The table lists this clonotype with a few counts. The J gene is TRBJ2-1, the V gene TRBV3-1; D ambiguous. Germline CDR1 and CDR2: LGHDT and YNNKEL (reference sequence). The CDR3 contains 16 residues. V was cut by 5 bases and J by 2 bases, with 16 bases left in between. CDR3 DNA sequence: TGTGCCAGCAGCGATCGAGAAAGACTGACCTACAATGAGCAGTTCTTC. It is translated as CASSDRERLTYNEQFF.

At least ten counts were recorded for this clonotype. The chain links TRBV2 to TRBJ2-1; D call uncertain. Germline assignment: CDR1 SNHLY and CDR2 FYNNEI. With 8 bases removed from V and 10 bases from J, the gap between germline ends came to 12 bases. The CDR3 consists of 11 residues. The CDR3 nucleotides read TGTGCCAGCGGTTACCTTATGGAGCAGTTCTTC. As protein: CASGYLMEQFF.

This clonotype was picked up many times. V is TRBV20-1 and J is TRBJ2-1; TRBD1 might be the D (6 bases). The CDR3 consists of 12 residues. Germline CDR1 is DFQATT and CDR2 is SNEGSKA (reference sequence). Deletions cut 4 bases from V and 7 bases from J, with 11 bases between. This chain's CDR3 is CSAIPRGNEQFF. In DNA, the CDR3 is TGCAGTGCTATACCTAGGGGGAATGAGCAGTTCTTC.

This clonotype has more than one count but fewer than ten. The V and J genes are TRBV5-1 and TRBJ2-7, with 11 bases matching TRBD2. Trimming cost V 0 bases and J 2 bases; bases outside gene matches: 7. The germline V gene has CDR1 SGHRS and CDR2 YFSETQ. The CDR3 runs to 17 residues. This chain's CDR3 is CASSLATTSGSTYEQYF. The DNA of the CDR3 is TGCGCCAGCAGCTTGGCCACTACTAGCGGGAGTACCTACGAGCAGTACTTC.

A word on this clonotype: This may stem from a read error, because a much larger clone lies one nucleotide away. The rearrangement joins TRBV6-9 to TRBJ2-7; the match to TRBD1 covers 8 bases. The CDR3 runs 14 residues. Germline values: CDR1 MNHGY, CDR2 SVAAGI. CDR3 coding DNA: TGTGCCAACAGTTACGACAGGGGTGCATACGAGCAGTACTTC. Amino acids: CANSYDRGAYEQYF.

The table lists this clonotype with many counts. V gene TRBV12-3 or TRBV12-4 combines with J gene TRBJ1-1, with 8 bases identical to TRBD1. The length of the CDR3 is 14 residues. With 3 bases clipped from V and 1 base from J, the junction kept 1 base outside the gene matches. This CDR3 is CASSFDRGNTEAFF. CDR3 bases: TGTGCCAGCAGTTTTGACAGGGGGAACACTGAAGCTTTCTTT.

This clonotype was seen many times. V gene TRBV30 combines with J gene TRBJ2-2, with 9 positions matching TRBD2. In germline, CDR1 is GTSNPN, CDR2 SVGIG (reference sequence). Trimming cost V 4 bases and J 5 bases; bases outside gene matches: 11. This CDR3 region has 16 residues. DNA of the CDR3: TGTGCCTGGACCCCCGAGGGACTAGCTTCAACCGGGGAGCTGTTTTTT. Translating gives CAWTPEGLASTGELFF.

This clonotype was seen more than once but under ten times. This chain links TRBV25-1 with TRBJ2-1; TRBD2 aligns across 9 bases. This CDR3 has 14 amino acids. The germline CDR1 and CDR2 sequences are MGHDK and SYGVNS. The ends lost 6 bases at V and 6 bases at J; junction bases unmatched: 6. The CDR3 reads CASSLAGALNEQFF. CDR3 DNA: TGTGCCAGCAGCTTAGCGGGAGCACTCAATGAGCAGTTCTTC.

This chain uses TRBV11-2 with TRBJ2-3, with TRBD1 matching over 9 bases. V shed 5 bases, J shed 7 bases, and the junction held 10 bases outside the gene matches. The CDR3 is 15 amino acids. Germline V gene data show CDR1 as SGHAT and CDR2 as FQNNGV. CDR3 nucleotide sequence: TGTGCCAGCAGCCCGCGGGACAGGGAGGTTTATACGCAGTATTTT. Its translation: CASSPRDREVYTQYF.

This clonotype was counted a few times. The chain has TRBV15 and TRBJ1-5; 8 bases are a match to TRBD1. Germline-derived CDR1 and CDR2 are LNHNV and YYDKDF (reference sequence). CDR3 size: 15 residues. V trimming: 1 base; J trimming: 4 bases; junction bases outside the gene matches: 3. DNA of the CDR3: TGTGCCACCAGCAGAGGTGACAGGGGTAATCAGCCCCAGCATTTT. The encoded protein is CATSRGDRGNQPQHF.

CDR3 sequence (DNA): TGTGCCAGCAGCGTTTGGGGGTCTAGCGGGATCAATGAGCAGTTCTTC. The encoded protein is CASSVWGSSGINEQFF. The chain joins TRBV9 to TRBJ2-1, with 9 bases lining up with TRBD2. The length of the CDR3 is 16 residues. Germline V CDR1 and CDR2: SGDLS, YYNGEE. Unmatched junction bases numbered 9, after V lost 2 bases and J lost 6 bases.

The chain is built from TRBV6-5 and TRBJ2-5; D is undetermined. The germline V gene encodes CDR1 MNHEY and CDR2 SVGAGI. Trimming removed 5 bases at V and 2 bases at J, with 12 bases between. The CDR3 loop spans 14 amino acids. The CDR3 loop is CASSLLRPQETQYF. The CDR3 DNA follows: TGTGCCAGCAGTCTTTTACGGCCACAAGAGACCCAGTACTTC.